This T cell receptor (beta chain) came from a study of molecular identifiers for immune sequencing clone quantification. Study outcomes and limitations: Sizes of highly expanded clones could be underestimated through identical TCRs sharing a barcode.

Each CDR3 protein is one row after TCRdb ran MiXCR on the PCR reads. The sample shows about 510,000 distinct CDR3 sequences, about 25% of them seen only once. This clonotype has at least ten counts. The antigen remains undetermined. Sequencing input: naive CD8+ T cells from blood, with Jurkat cell RNA spiked in. Sample subset: FACS-sorted CD8+CD4-CCR7+CD45RA+ naive T cells. This sequence originates from a human donor in good health. Some libraries in this study had Jurkat cell RNA spiked in.

CDR3 sequence reads: CASSEVLWGPDQETQYF. The CDR3 bases are TGTGCCAGCAGTGAAGTATTGTGGGGTCCTGACCAAGAGACCCAGTACTTC. J is TRBJ2-5 and V is TRBV6-1; D not certain. The CDR3 consists of 17 residues. Germline V lookup: CDR1 MNHNS, CDR2 SASEGT. Deletions cut 1 base from V and 0 bases from J, with 15 bases between.